The clone carrying this TCR beta chain has a handful of counts. The source of the sample is a study of T-cell reconstitution after alpha-beta-depleted transplantation in children. As it was prepared, the TCRbeta library received unique molecular identifiers. TCRdb reprocessed the PCR reads with MiXCR, giving one entry per CDR3 protein. The table lists some 450,000 distinct CDR3 sequences, about 40% of them singletons. Germline V lookup: CDR1 PRHDT, CDR2 FYEKMQ (reference sequence). Trimming shortened V by 6 bases and J by 3 bases, and 14 bases separated the two germline ends. The CDR3 contains 14 residues.

This specimen was PBMCs, taken before TCRalphabeta/CD19-depleted stem cell transplant. The chain has TRBV13 and TRBJ1-2; a possible D gene is TRBD1 (5 bases). The TCR sequence derives from a girl aged 2 to 9 with aplastic anemia, due to receive a stem cell transplant. The CDR3 loop is CASSSGRGDYGYTF. CDR3 coding DNA: TGTGCCAGCAGTTCGGGACGGGGAGACTATGGCTACACCTTC.